The clone carrying this T cell receptor beta chain was counted between two and nine times. Each donor gave 9 to 10 milliliters of peripheral blood. Every sample gave at least 5.5 micrograms of total RNA when it was extracted. The data stem from a study of blood T cells in healthy people across ages. Using a J-beta primer mix together with a sample-barcoded 5' primer, a second PCR was run for roughly 7 to 12 cycles. Via MiXCR, TCRdb re-called the 5' RACE reads, giving one row per CDR3 protein. This sample has roughly 1,700,000 distinct CDR3 sequences, with roughly 27% found just once. Trimming pared 2 bases from V and 4 bases from J, leaving 11 bases between. The germline V gene encodes CDR1 MNHEY and CDR2 SMNVEV (reference sequence). This CDR3 comprises 14 residues.

The V and J genes are TRBV27 and TRBJ1-2, with D tentatively TRBD1 (5 bases). The specimen was blood. This TCR derives from a woman between 25 and 40 years old in good health. The CDR3 region is CASSLKGTSYGYTF. Written as DNA, the CDR3 is TGTGCCAGCAGTTTAAAGGGGACCTCCTATGGCTACACCTTC.